Presented here are 28 T cell receptor beta chains from one specimen sequenced in a study of a mutant IDH1 vaccine in newly diagnosed glioma. Sample time point: week 47, end of study. Topical imiquimod was applied with each vaccine dose, which held 300 ug of mutant IDH1 20-mer peptide. Measured with immunoSEQ multiplex PCR; TCRdb has only the in-frame clones, and not every one. Seen here are approximately 56,000 clones, less than 70% observed once, and the top ten hold about 5%. What these receptors recognize is not known. The sample here was peripheral blood mononuclear cells (PBMCs), taken from a glioma patient whose treatment included an IDH1 peptide vaccine. These receptors all come from a man aged 35-49 years with glioma. Some clones in this sample may be carry-over from other donors' samples.

The rearrangement joins TRBV6-5 to TRBJ1-1; D uncertain. Trimming pared 2 bases from V and 0 bases from J, leaving 7 bases between. The germline gives CDR1 MNHEY, CDR2 SVGAGI. CDR3 size: 14 residues. The CDR3 nucleotides read TGTGCCAGCAGTTACCGCGCCCTGAACACTGAAGCTTTCTTT. It encodes CASSYRALNTEAFF.

The chain has TRBV6-1 and TRBJ1-2; 7 bases are a match to TRBD1. J lost 8 bases, V lost 6 bases, and 6 bases had no gene match. This CDR3 has 12 amino acids. Germline assignment: CDR1 MNHNS and CDR2 SASEGT. Here the CDR3 reads CASSPGQMGYTF. The CDR3 DNA sequence: TGTGCCAGCAGCCCGGGACAGATGGGCTACACCTTC.

This clone has just a few counts. This chain joins TRBV14 and TRBJ2-7; TRBD1 matches at 9 bases. V shed 0 bases and J 2 bases; nucleotides not matched to a gene: 5. CDR1 and CDR2 (germline): SGHDN, FVKESK. This CDR3 is built from 16 residues. CDR3 in amino acids: CASSQDLGTGTYEQYF. CDR3 DNA sequence: TGTGCCAGCAGCCAAGATCTGGGGACAGGGACCTACGAGCAGTACTTC.

The V gene is TRBV21-1, the J gene TRBJ2-7; the DNA was not compared with TRBD1, the D call given in the table. TRBV21-1 is reported as a pseudogene. This CDR3 is 14 amino acids long. The CDR3 DNA reads TGTGCCAGCAGCGGGGACAGGGGTACCTACGAGCAGTACTTC. Amino acid sequence: CASSGDRGTYEQYF.

This clone was seen only a few times. This chain connects TRBV6-5 to TRBJ1-1; TRBD1 matches at 9 bases. Trimming at V came to 6 bases and at J to 5 bases, leaving 7 bases not matched to a gene. From germline, CDR1 is MNHEY and CDR2 SVGAGI. This CDR3 has 14 residues. Here the CDR3 reads CASSPGTGRTEAFF. The CDR3 coding sequence is TGTGCCAGCAGCCCAGGGACAGGGAGGACTGAAGCTTTCTTT.

The chain recombines TRBV2 with TRBJ2-5; D possibly corresponds to TRBD2 (6 bases). The germline V and J ends were trimmed by 3 bases and 5 bases, with 22 bases remaining between them. This CDR3 region has 17 residues. Germline V CDR1 and CDR2: SNHLY, FYNNEI. CDR3 DNA: TGTGCCAGCAGTGAGGTAGGAGGGCTCAGCGGCGGGGAGACCCAGTACTTC. Amino acid sequence: CASSEVGGLSGGETQYF.

This clone was detected once. This rearrangement joins TRBV4-2 to TRBJ1-5; 7 nucleotides agree with TRBD1. This CDR3 contains 17 residues. Germline CDR1 reads LGHNA; CDR2 reads YNFKEQ. Trimming took 0 bases from V and 6 from J; bases not matched to a gene: 11. The CDR3 bases are TGTGCCAGCAGCCAAGATTACTCAGGGGGGTCGGGTCAGCCCCAGCATTTT. It specifies CASSQDYSGGSGQPQHF.

This clone was seen a handful of times. This chain links TRBV10-1 with TRBJ2-1, with TRBD2 as a possible D gene (6 bases). Germline CDR1 is WNHNN and CDR2 is SYGVQD (reference sequence). The V and J ends lost 3 bases and 2 bases respectively, with 11 bases between them. This CDR3 contains 15 residues. The CDR3 DNA is TGCGCCAGCAGTGACGGGACTCGACCCTACAATGAGCAGTTCTTC. This translates into CASSDGTRPYNEQFF.

The chain recombines TRBV2 with TRBJ1-1, with D perhaps matching TRBD1 (5 bases). V dropped 7 bases and J dropped 2 bases, with 20 bases sitting between them. The CDR3 length is 16 residues. CDR1 and CDR2 from the germline V gene are SNHLY and FYNNEI. CDR3 sequence reads: CASINADTGGNTEAFF. In nucleotides, the CDR3 is TGTGCCAGCATTAACGCGGACACGGGAGGAAACACTGAAGCTTTCTTT.

The sample holds a few counts of this clone. The gene calls are TRBV2 and TRBJ1-1; 7 positions agree with TRBD1. Trimming cost V 7 bases and J 5 bases; bases outside gene matches: 10. CDR3 length equals 14 residues. Germline V gene lookup returns CDR1 SNHLY and CDR2 FYNNEI. CDR3 coding DNA: TGTGCCAGCAAGGCCAGGGGGAGAGGAACTGAAGCTTTCTTT. Its translation: CASKARGRGTEAFF.

This clone was counted only a few times. The chain is built from TRBV30 and TRBJ1-2; no definite D call. Looked up from germline, CDR1 is GTSNPN and CDR2 is SVGIG (reference sequence). This CDR3 is 11 amino acids long. With 0 bases removed from V and 11 bases from J, the gap between germline ends came to 10 bases. The CDR3 region has the DNA TGTGCCTGGAGTGTACGGGTCGGATACACCTTC. Translated: CAWSVRVGYTF.

The genes are TRBV6-6 and TRBJ2-7, with D perhaps matching TRBD1 (6 bases). Per germline, CDR1 MNHNY and CDR2 SVGAGI (reference sequence). The CDR3 sequence is 12 residues long. The V gene lost 6 bases and the J gene lost 13 bases, with 19 bases spanning the gap. CDR3 protein: CASSRYAGEIYF. CDR3 nucleotides: TGTGCCAGCAGCCGTTACGCAGGGGAGATATACTTC.

The chain uses TRBV5-1 and TRBJ2-7; D gene unclear. The CDR3 runs 12 residues. Trimming cost V 5 bases and J 5 bases, with 11 bases left between them. Germline CDR1 reads SGHRS; CDR2 reads YFSETQ. Written as DNA, the CDR3 is TGCGCCAGCAGTGTTACTTCTGACGAGCAGTACTTC. It yields the protein CASSVTSDEQYF.

This clone was seen just once. The V gene is TRBV9, the J gene TRBJ2-7; D possibly corresponds to TRBD2 (5 bases). The CDR3 totals 15 residues. Germline-derived CDR1 and CDR2 are SGDLS and YYNGEE. V gave up 2 bases and J gave up 3 bases, with 15 bases separating them. CDR3 sequence: CASSVSPGYSYEQYF. For the CDR3, the DNA is TGTGCCAGCAGCGTGTCTCCGGGGTATAGCTACGAGCAGTACTTC.

The chain combines TRBV19 with TRBJ2-5; D is possibly TRBD1 or TRBD2 (5 bases each). Trimming left V 1 base short and J 1 base short, with 13 bases between. Germline V gene data show CDR1 as LNHDA and CDR2 as SQIVND (reference sequence). The CDR3 runs 16 residues. The CDR3 DNA follows: TGTGCCAGTAGTATAGGAGGGACGGTAACCCAAGAGACCCAGTACTTC. Its translation is CASSIGGTVTQETQYF.

The rearrangement joins TRBV18 to TRBJ1-4; D unclear. Germline lookup yields CDR1 KGHSH and CDR2 LQKENI. The CDR3 contains 13 residues. V lost 3 bases to trimming and J lost 5 bases, with 7 bases between them. CDR3 residues: CASSPTGNEKLFF. The CDR3 region has the DNA TGTGCCAGCTCACCGACGGGCAATGAAAAACTGTTTTTT. Using reference TRBV18 and TRBJ1-4 for the parts outside the CDR3, the full variable domain is NAGVMQNPRHLVRRRGQEARLRCSPMKGHSHVYWYRQLPEEGLKFMVYLQKENIIDESGMPKERFSAEFPKEGPSILRIQQVVRGDSAAYFCASSPTGNEKLFFGSGTQLSVL.

The J gene is TRBJ1-4, the V gene TRBV2, with D unclear. The CDR3 consists of 15 residues. Germline lookup yields CDR1 SNHLY and CDR2 FYNNEI. With 2 bases removed from V and 0 bases from J, the gap between germline ends came to 7 bases. The CDR3 is CASSETGTTNEKLFF. CDR3 bases: TGTGCCAGCAGTGAAACCGGGACAACTAATGAAAAACTGTTTTTT.

This chain uses TRBV7-3 with TRBJ2-7, with D possibly being TRBD2 (6 bases). Germline CDR1 reads SGHTA; CDR2 reads FQGTGA. Trimming shortened V by 5 bases and J by 6 bases, and 11 bases separated the two germline ends. The length of the CDR3 is 12 residues. CDR3 coding DNA: TGTGCCAGCAGCCCCCAGGAGGGCGAGCAGTACTTC. Its translation is CASSPQEGEQYF.

The chain combines TRBV2 with TRBJ1-2; D not resolved. Trimming pared 4 bases from V and 4 bases from J, leaving 13 bases between. Per the germline V gene, CDR1 is SNHLY and CDR2 is FYNNEI. The CDR3 is made up of 14 amino acids. DNA for the CDR3: TGTGCCAGCAGTGCCGTGGCCTATGGCTATGGCTACACCTTC. Translating gives CASSAVAYGYGYTF.

The J gene is TRBJ2-7, the V gene TRBV5-1; 9 bases map to TRBD1. Germline V gives CDR1 SGHRS, CDR2 YFSETQ. The CDR3 has 16 residues. The J segment lost 5 bases and the V segment lost 4 bases, leaving 13 bases of the junction unmatched. CDR3 sequence: CASSAEIGTGFHEQYF. The CDR3 DNA is TGCGCCAGCAGCGCGGAGATCGGGACAGGGTTCCACGAGCAGTACTTC.

The chain uses TRBV7-9 and TRBJ1-4, with 8 bases fitting TRBD1. This CDR3 has 15 residues. The trim removed 5 bases at V and 8 bases at J, leaving 10 bases unmatched. Germline V CDR1 and CDR2: SEHNR, FQNEAQ (reference sequence). Here the CDR3 reads CASSAGQGSVEKLFF. The CDR3 DNA reads TGTGCCAGCAGCGCCGGACAGGGAAGTGTCGAAAAACTGTTTTTT.

This clone occurred a few times. The chain carries TRBV5-6 and TRBJ2-4, with D hard to call. Germline V gene lookup returns CDR1 SGHDT and CDR2 YYEEEE. This CDR3 is 14 amino acids long. V lost 4 bases to trimming and J lost 6 bases, with 14 bases between them. CDR3 in amino acids: CASSPGPGGNIQYF. The DNA of the CDR3 is TGTGCCAGCAGCCCCGGCCCGGGCGGAAACATTCAGTACTTC. Variable domain in full (rest from reference TRBV5-6 and TRBJ2-4): DAGVTQSPTHLIKTRGQQVTLRCSPKSGHDTVSWYQQALGQGPQFIFQYYEEEERQRGNFPDRFSGHQFPNYSSELNVNALLLGDSALYLCASSPGPGGNIQYFGAGTRLSVL.

This clone has just a few counts. The chain joins TRBV6-5 to TRBJ1-1, with D tentatively TRBD1 (5 bases). The CDR3 runs to 14 residues. Germline V gene lookup returns CDR1 MNHEY and CDR2 SVGAGI. Trimming removed 7 bases from V and 1 base from J, with 13 bases in between. The CDR3 nucleotides read TGTGCCAGCACCGCAGGGCTTTCGAACACTGAAGCTTTCTTT. Its translation: CASTAGLSNTEAFF.

The chain has TRBV5-6 and TRBJ2-7, with TRBD1 matching over 7 bases. The CDR3 is made up of 13 amino acids. V shed 5 bases and J 4 bases; nucleotides not matched to a gene: 6. Germline lookup yields CDR1 SGHDT and CDR2 YYEEEE. CDR3 DNA sequence: TGTGCCAGCAGTGGACAGGAATTATACGAGCAGTACTTC. It encodes CASSGQELYEQYF.

V usage is TRBV18 and J usage is TRBJ1-2; a possible D gene is TRBD1 (6 bases). CDR3 size: 16 residues. V dropped 0 bases and J dropped 8 bases, with 19 bases sitting between them. The germline CDR1 and CDR2 sequences are KGHSH and LQKENI. The CDR3 DNA is TGTGCCAGCTCACCACCCCAGGGGACGTACTTGGACGGCTACACCTTC. This sequence encodes CASSPPQGTYLDGYTF.

The chain couples TRBV6-1 to TRBJ2-2; 15 bases line up with TRBD2. Germline CDR1 MNHNS, CDR2 SASEGT. The V segment lost 4 bases and the J segment 7 bases; nucleotides outside the gene matches: 4. The CDR3 covers 16 residues. The CDR3 loop reads CASSVGLAGGVGELFF. The CDR3 DNA is TGTGCCAGCAGTGTCGGACTAGCGGGGGGGGTCGGGGAGCTGTTTTTT.

This clone was found a few times. The V and J genes are TRBV7-6 and TRBJ1-5, with 7 bases aligning to TRBD1. The ends lost 1 base at V and 4 bases at J; junction bases unmatched: 1. Germline-derived CDR1 and CDR2 are SGHVS and FNYEAQ. The CDR3 spans 14 residues. The CDR3 sequence: CASSLEQGNQPQHF. The CDR3 DNA follows: TGTGCCAGCAGCTTAGAACAGGGGAATCAGCCCCAGCATTTT.

The genes are TRBV29-1 and TRBJ1-1; no reliable D call. This CDR3 spans 12 amino acids. Trimming pared 2 bases from V and 7 bases from J, leaving 11 bases between. Germline-derived CDR1 and CDR2 are SQVTM and ANQGSEA. CDR3: CSVELGRIEAFF. In nucleotides, the CDR3 is TGCAGCGTTGAATTGGGCCGGATTGAAGCTTTCTTT.